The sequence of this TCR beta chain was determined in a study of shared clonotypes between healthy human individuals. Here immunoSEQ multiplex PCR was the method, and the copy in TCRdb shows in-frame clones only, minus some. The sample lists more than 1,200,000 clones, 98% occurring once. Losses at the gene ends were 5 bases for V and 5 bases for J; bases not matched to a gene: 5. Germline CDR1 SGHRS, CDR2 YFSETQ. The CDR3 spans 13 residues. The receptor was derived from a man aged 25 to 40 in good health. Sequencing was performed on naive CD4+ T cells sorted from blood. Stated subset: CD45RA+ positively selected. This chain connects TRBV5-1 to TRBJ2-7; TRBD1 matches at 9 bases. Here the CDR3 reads CASRPGQGNEQYF. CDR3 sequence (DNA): TGCGCCAGCAGACCGGGACAGGGCAACGAGCAGTACTTC.